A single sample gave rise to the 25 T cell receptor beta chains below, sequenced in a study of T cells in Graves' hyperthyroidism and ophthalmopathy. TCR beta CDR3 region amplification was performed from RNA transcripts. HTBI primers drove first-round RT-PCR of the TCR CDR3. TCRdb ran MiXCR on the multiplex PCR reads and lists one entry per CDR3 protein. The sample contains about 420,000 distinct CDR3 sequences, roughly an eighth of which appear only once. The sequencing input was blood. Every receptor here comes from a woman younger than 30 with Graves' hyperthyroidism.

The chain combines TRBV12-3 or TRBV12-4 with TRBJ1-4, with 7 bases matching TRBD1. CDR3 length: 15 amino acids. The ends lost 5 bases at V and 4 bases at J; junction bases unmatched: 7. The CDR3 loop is CASSLSTGYNEKLFF. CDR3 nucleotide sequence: TGTGCCAGCAGTCTATCGACAGGGTATAATGAAAAACTGTTTTTT.

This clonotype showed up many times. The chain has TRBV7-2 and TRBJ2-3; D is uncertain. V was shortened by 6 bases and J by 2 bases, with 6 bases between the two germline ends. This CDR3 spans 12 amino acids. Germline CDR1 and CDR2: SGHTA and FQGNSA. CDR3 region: CASSRNTDTQYF. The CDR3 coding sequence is TGTGCCAGCAGTCGCAACACAGATACGCAGTATTTT.

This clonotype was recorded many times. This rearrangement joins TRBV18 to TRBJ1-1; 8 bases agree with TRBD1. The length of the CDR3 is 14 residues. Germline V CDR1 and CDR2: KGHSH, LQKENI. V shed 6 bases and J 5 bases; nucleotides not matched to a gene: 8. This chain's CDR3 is CASSATGGRTEAFF. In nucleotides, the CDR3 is TGTGCCAGCTCGGCCACAGGGGGAAGGACTGAAGCTTTCTTT.

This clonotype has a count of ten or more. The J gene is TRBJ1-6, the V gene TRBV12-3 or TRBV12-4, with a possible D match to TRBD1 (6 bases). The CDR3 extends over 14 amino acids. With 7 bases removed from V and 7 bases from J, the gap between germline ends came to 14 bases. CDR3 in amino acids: CASTVGQPNSPLHF. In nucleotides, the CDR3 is TGTGCCAGCACCGTAGGACAGCCCAATTCACCCCTCCACTTT.

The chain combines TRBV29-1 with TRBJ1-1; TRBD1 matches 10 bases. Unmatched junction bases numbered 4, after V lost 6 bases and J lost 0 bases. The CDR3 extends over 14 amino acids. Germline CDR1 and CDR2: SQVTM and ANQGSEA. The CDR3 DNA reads TGCAGCGTCAACGACAGGGGGCTGAACACTGAAGCTTTCTTT. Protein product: CSVNDRGLNTEAFF.

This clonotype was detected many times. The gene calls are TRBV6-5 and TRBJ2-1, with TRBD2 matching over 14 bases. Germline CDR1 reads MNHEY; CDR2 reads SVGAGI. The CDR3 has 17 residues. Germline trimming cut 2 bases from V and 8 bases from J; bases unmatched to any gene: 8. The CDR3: CASSYQPGLAGGHEQFF. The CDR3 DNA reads TGTGCCAGCAGTTACCAACCCGGACTAGCGGGAGGTCATGAGCAGTTCTTC.

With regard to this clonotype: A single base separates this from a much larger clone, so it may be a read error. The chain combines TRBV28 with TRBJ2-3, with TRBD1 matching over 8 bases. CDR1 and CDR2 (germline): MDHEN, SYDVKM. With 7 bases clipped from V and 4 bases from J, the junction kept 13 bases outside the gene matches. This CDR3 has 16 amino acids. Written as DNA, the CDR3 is TGTGCCAGCACCGACCAACTTACGACAGGGGCAGATACGCAGTATTTT. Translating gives CASTDQLTTGADTQYF.

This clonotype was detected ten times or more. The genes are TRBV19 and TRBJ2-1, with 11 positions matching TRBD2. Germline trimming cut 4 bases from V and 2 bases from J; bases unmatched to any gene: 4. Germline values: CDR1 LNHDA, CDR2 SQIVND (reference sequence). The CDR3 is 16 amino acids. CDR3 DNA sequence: TGTGCCAGTAGTACCCGACTAGCGGGACCCTACAATGAGCAGTTCTTC. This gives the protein CASSTRLAGPYNEQFF.

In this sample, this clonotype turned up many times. CDR3 nucleotides: TGTGCCACCAGTGTACATCTTCCGGGATCGGCGGGAGAGACCCAGTACTTC. It yields the protein CATSVHLPGSAGETQYF. The chain couples TRBV24-1 to TRBJ2-5; D possibly corresponds to TRBD2 (5 bases). Looked up from germline, CDR1 is KGHDR and CDR2 is SFDVKD. This CDR3 has 17 residues. The ends were cut back, 5 bases at V and 4 bases at J, with 22 bases in the middle.

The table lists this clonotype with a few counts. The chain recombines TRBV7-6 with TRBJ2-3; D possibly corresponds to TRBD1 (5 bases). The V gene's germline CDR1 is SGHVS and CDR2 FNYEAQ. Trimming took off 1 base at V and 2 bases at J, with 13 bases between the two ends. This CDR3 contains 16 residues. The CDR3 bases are TGTGCCAGCAGCTTAGGGGGCGCCCATTCCACAGATACGCAGTATTTT. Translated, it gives CASSLGGAHSTDTQYF.

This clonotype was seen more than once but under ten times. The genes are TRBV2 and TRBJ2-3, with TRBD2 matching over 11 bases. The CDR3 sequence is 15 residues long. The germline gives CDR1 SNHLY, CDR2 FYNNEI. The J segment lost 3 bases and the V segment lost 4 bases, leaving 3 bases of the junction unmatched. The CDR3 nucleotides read TGTGCCAGCAGTGCGGGACTAGCGGCGACAGATACGCAGTATTTT. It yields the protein CASSAGLAATDTQYF.

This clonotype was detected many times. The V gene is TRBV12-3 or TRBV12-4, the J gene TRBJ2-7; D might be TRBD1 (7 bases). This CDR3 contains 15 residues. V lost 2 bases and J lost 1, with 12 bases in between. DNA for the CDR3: TGTGCCAGCAGTTTACAGGGGGGCCCATCCTACGAGCAGTACTTC. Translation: CASSLQGGPSYEQYF.

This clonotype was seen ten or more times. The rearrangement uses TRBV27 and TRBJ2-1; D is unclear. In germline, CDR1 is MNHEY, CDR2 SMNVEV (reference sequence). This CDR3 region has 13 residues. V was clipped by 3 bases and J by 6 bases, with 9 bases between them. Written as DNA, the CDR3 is TGTGCCAGCAGTTTGGTGTCAGGCAATGAGCAGTTCTTC. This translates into CASSLVSGNEQFF.

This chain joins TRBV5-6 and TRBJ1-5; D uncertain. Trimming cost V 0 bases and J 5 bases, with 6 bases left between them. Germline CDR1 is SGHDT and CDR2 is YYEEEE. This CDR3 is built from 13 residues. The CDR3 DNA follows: TGTGCCAGCAGCTTGGTAGGGCATCAGCCCCAGCATTTT. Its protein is CASSLVGHQPQHF.

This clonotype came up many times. The CDR3 is CASSAQDSTSSYNEQFF. CDR3 sequence (DNA): TGTGCCAGCAGTGCCCAAGACTCCACGAGCTCCTACAATGAGCAGTTCTTC. This chain uses TRBV6-1 with TRBJ2-1; no clear D. The CDR3 spans 17 residues. With 4 bases removed from V and 0 bases from J, the gap between germline ends came to 16 bases. Germline values: CDR1 MNHNS, CDR2 SASEGT.

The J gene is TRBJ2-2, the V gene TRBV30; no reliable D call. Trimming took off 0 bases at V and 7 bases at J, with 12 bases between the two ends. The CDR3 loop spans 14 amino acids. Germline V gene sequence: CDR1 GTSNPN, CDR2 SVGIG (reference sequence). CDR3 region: CAWSVGQVGGELFF. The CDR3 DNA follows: TGTGCCTGGAGTGTAGGCCAGGTTGGCGGGGAGCTGTTTTTT.

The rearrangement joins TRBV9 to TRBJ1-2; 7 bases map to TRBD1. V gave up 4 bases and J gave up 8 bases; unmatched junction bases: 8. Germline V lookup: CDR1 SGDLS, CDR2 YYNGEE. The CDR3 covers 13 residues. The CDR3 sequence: CASSPATGRGYTF. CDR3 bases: TGTGCCAGCAGCCCAGCGACAGGGAGAGGCTACACCTTC.

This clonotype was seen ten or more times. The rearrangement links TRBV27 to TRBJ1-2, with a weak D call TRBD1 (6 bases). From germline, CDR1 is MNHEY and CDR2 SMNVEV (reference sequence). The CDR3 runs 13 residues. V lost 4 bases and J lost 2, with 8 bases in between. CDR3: CASSSQGNYGYTF. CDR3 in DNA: TGTGCCAGCAGTTCCCAGGGGAACTATGGCTACACCTTC.

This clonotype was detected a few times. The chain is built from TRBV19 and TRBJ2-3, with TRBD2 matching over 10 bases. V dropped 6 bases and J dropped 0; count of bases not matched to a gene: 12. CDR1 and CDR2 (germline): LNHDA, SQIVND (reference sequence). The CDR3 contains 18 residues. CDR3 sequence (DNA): TGTGCCAGTAGCAGTCTCCTAGCGGGAGTTGAGAGCACAGATACGCAGTATTTT. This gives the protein CASSSLLAGVESTDTQYF. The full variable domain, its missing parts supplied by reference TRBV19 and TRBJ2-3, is DGGITQSPKYLFRKEGQNVTLSCEQNLNHDAMYWYRQDPGQGLRLIYYSQIVNDFQKGDIAEGYSVSREKKESFPLTVTSAQKNPTAFYLCASSSLLAGVESTDTQYFGPGTRLTVL.

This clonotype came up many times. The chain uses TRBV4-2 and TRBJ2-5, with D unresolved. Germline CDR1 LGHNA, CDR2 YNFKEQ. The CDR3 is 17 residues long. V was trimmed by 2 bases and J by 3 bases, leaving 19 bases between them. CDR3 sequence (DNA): TGTGCCAGCAGCCAATGGGCCATACCGCGGATAGAAGAGACCCAGTACTTC. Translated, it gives CASSQWAIPRIEETQYF.

The CDR3 DNA reads as TGTGCCAGCTCTCGACGGACAAACCGGGCGAACACTGAAGCTTTCTTT. Protein sequence: CASSRRTNRANTEAFF. The V call is TRBV6-1, the J call TRBJ1-1, with D tentatively TRBD1 (5 bases). V lost 8 bases and J lost 1, with 20 bases in between. The CDR3 loop spans 16 amino acids. Germline V CDR1 and CDR2: MNHNS, SASEGT.

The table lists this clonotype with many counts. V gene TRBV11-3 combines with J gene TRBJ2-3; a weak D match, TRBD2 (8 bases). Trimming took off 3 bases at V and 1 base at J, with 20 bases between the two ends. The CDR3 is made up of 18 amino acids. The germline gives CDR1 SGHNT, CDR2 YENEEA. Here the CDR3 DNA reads TGTGCCAGCAGCTTGGGACAGCTTTCGCGGGAGGGCACAGATACGCAGTATTTT. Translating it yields CASSLGQLSREGTDTQYF.

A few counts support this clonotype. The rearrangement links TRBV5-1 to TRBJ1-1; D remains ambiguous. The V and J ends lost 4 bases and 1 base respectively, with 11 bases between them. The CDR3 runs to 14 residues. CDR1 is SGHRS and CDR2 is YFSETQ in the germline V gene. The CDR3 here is CASSPVRANTEAFF. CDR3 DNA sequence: TGCGCCAGCAGCCCCGTTAGGGCGAACACTGAAGCTTTCTTT.

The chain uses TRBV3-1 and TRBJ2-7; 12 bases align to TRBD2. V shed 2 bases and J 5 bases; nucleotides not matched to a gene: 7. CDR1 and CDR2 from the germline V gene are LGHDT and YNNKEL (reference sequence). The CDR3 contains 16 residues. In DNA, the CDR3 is TGTGCCAGCAGCCAATTAGCTAGCGGGAGGGCCCACGAGCAGTACTTC. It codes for CASSQLASGRAHEQYF.

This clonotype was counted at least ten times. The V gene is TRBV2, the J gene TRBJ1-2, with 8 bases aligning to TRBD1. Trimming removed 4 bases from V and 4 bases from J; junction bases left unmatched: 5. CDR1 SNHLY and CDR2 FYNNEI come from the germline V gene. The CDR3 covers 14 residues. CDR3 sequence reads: CASSGTGLSYGYTF. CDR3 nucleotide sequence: TGTGCCAGCAGTGGGACAGGGCTTAGCTATGGCTACACCTTC.